The 3 T cell receptor beta chains in this list originate from one sample, sequenced in a study of T cell responses to AZD1222 COVID-19 vaccine. Sequencing used immunoSEQ multiplex PCR; TCRdb keeps in-frame clones, though not all of them. In the table there are about 56,000 clones, approximately 83% of which are singletons. Sample: peripheral blood, taken on day 0 of AZD1222 vaccination. The receptors derive from an adult in good health.

Only one count was recorded for this clone. The genes are TRBV14 and TRBJ2-3, with unresolved D. Germline-derived CDR1 and CDR2 are SGHDN and FVKESK. Trimming stripped 0 bases from V and 4 bases from J, with 11 bases between. CDR3 length: 15 residues. This CDR3 reads CASSQDRLVADTQYF. CDR3 sequence (DNA): TGTGCCAGCAGCCAAGACCGGCTAGTCGCAGATACGCAGTATTTT.

A few counts support this clone. The chain carries TRBV27 and TRBJ2-2, with TRBD2 matching over 10 bases. CDR1 is MNHEY, CDR2 SMNVEV, per germline (reference sequence). J lost 5 bases, V lost 2 bases, and 2 bases had no gene match. The CDR3 totals 15 residues. The CDR3 loop reads CASSLAGLATGELFF. Written as DNA, the CDR3 is TGTGCCAGCAGTTTAGCGGGACTAGCGACCGGGGAGCTGTTTTTT.

The rearrangement uses TRBV5-1 and TRBJ1-3, with TRBD1 matching 8 bases. Germline CDR1 and CDR2: SGHRS and YFSETQ. V lost 0 bases, J lost 3 bases, and 11 bases stayed unmatched. There are 18 residues in the CDR3. The CDR3 nucleotides read TGCGCCAGCAGCTTGGAAAGGGCAGGGGGCGATTATGGAAACACCATATATTTT. It yields the protein CASSLERAGGDYGNTIYF.